This T cell receptor (beta chain) was sequenced in a study of human T cells and chemical hapten exposure. Study results and limitations: Donors in the study had alopecia, meaning their immune response may differ from healthy people's.

A single record per CDR3 protein comes from TCRdb applying MiXCR to the RACE reads. The data show approximately 120,000 distinct CDR3 sequences, with roughly a tenth seen just once and more than 3% held by the top ten. The time point: patch test 2, 6 weeks after DPC sensitization. Treatment given: therapeutic diphenylcyclopropenone sensitization with weekly scalp DPC. The germline V gene encodes CDR1 SGHTA and CDR2 FQGNSA. The CDR3 length is 14 residues. Trimming removed 5 bases from V and 2 bases from J, with 12 bases in between. Details on this clonotype: Its antigen is not identified.

The sequences come from whole blood, collected in connection with sensitization to the hapten diphenylcyclopropenone (DPC). The receptor was isolated from a woman aged 40 to 50 with alopecia areata. Some clones in this sample may be carry-over from other donors' samples. The chain joins TRBV7-2 to TRBJ2-5; possible D gene TRBD2, 6 bases. This CDR3 reads CASSRTRGQETQYF. CDR3 nucleotides: TGTGCCAGCAGCCGTACCCGGGGGCAAGAGACCCAGTACTTC. Filled out from reference TRBV7-2 and TRBJ2-5, the complete variable domain reads GAGVSQSPSNKVTEKGKDVELRCDPISGHTALYWYRQSLGQGLEFLIYFQGNSAPDKSGLPSDRFSAERTGGSVSTLTIQRTQQEDSAVYLCASSRTRGQETQYFGPGTRLLVL.